This TCR beta chain derives from a study of naive and memory T cell subsets (dated 2017 in TCRdb). About the study as a whole: In the figure summarizing the skin biopsy and whole blood samples, 10 or so blood donors, 7 tuberculin skin test biopsies and 3 saline control biopsies were reported. PCR2 was typically performed as a SYBR Green qPCR that was stopped at a set threshold, although end-point PCR (around 6 cycles) could be used instead for low-input samples.

What the study reported, not specific to this receptor: The potential sensitivity of the RNA-based method to TCR transcript changes with T cell activation and differentiation was acknowledged.

The junction carries 12 bases between V and J, which are trimmed by 5 bases and 0 bases respectively. Including cysteine and phenylalanine, the CDR3 has 15 amino acids. The retained sequence is limited to the CDR3, 45 bases, with the frame set at the first base. Via the germline V gene, CDR1 is MNHNS and CDR2 SASEGT. This clonotype was picked up a small number of times. There is no known antigen for this receptor. Base qualities were left out, and no much larger clone turns up one base away. Library method: 5' RACE. The ligated cDNA was amplified by four rounds of PCR, in which nested alpha and beta constant region primers were used together with the SP2 primer. For the blood and skin samples, TCR RNA was reverse transcribed with SuperScript IV using primers for the alpha and beta constant regions. T4 RNA ligase 1 was used to ligate an oligonucleotide containing the Illumina SP2 primer and a UMI to the 3' end of the cDNA. The 12-nucleotide UMI consisted of two random hexamers with an eight-base spacer between the hexamers to prevent hairpin formation. From the second PCR onward, TCR alpha and beta chain libraries were processed separately and dual indexed for multiplexing. After pooling, the indexed libraries were analyzed by capillary electrophoresis and sequenced on either an Illumina MiSeq or NextSeq. PhiX DNA at about 4.5-8% was spiked into libraries to increase base diversity and improve cluster recognition. Regarding the original processing steps: Demultiplexor pulled UMIs out of read 2, joined the UMIs with the TCR sequence from read 1, and separated reads according to sample indices. Decombinator identified V and J genes and V-J junctions and gave each TCR a five-part identifier that included V and J deletions. Collapsinator relied on UMIs to correct both sequencing errors and PCR amplification heterogeneity, producing a UMI-based abundance for each TCR. Identifiers were converted to nucleotide sequence by CDR3Translator and translated to amino acids, and CDR3 regions were extracted on the basis of terminal motifs. Error-corrected alpha and beta TCR counts from blood and skin were compared after normalization to input RNA amount. TCRdb trimmed the raw reads at Q25, called clones with MiXCR and kept productive beta chains. Rows are unified per CDR3 protein, each entry keeping the most common DNA and genes. TCRdb, rather than the study authors, made the V and J calls. Present in this sample are around 56,000 distinct CDR3 sequences, approximately 8% of which were seen just once. Of the sample, more than 7.5% is held by the ten largest clones.

A robust, sensitive protocol for the amplification, sequencing and analysis of TCRs was described in the study, in which 3' ligation of a UMI-containing oligonucleotide to TCR cDNA was used. For whole blood analysis, roughly 2.5 ml of peripheral blood was drawn from adult healthy volunteers into Tempus tubes, and RNA was extracted according to the manufacturer's instructions. Total RNA was used without cell sorting and was treated with RQ1 DNase before reverse transcription, with a target input of about 1 to 1,100 ng. Libraries were prepared from skin biopsies and whole blood so that pipeline robustness could be tested in samples in which T cells form a minority population.

This TCR derives from a female donor in good health. The sequence is built from TRBV6-1 and TRBJ2-3, with the identity of the D gene unclear. At the DNA level, the sequence is TGTGCCAGCAGTCCACAGATCTATAGCACAGATACGCAGTATTTT. Translated, this is CASSPQIYSTDTQYF.